The T cell receptor beta chain described here comes from a study of T cells in tuberculosis. Trimming removed 5 bases from V and 1 base from J; junction bases left unmatched: 2. The CDR3 is 14 residues long. Germline CDR1 reads SGHTA; CDR2 reads FQGNSA. This table comes from immunoSEQ multiplex PCR, and its TCRdb copy is limited to in-frame clones, with some not included. The table has about 59,000 clones, 80% to 85% seen once. Thawed, overnight-rested PBMC were stained with GMM-loaded CD1B tetramer, viability dye and anti-CD3, then sorted. The lipid loaded on the CD1B tetramers was C32 glucose monomycolate from Rhodococcus equi. There are a few counts of this clone. General study findings and limits: Low-affinity CD1B-GMM tetramer-binding T cells may have been missed.

The source material was CD1b-GMM tetramer-negative cells sorted from PBMCs. This TCR derives from an adult woman with latent tuberculosis. V gene TRBV7-2 combines with J gene TRBJ1-5; 7 bases agree with TRBD1. The DNA for the CDR3 is TGTGCCAGCAGCAAACAGGGGAGCAATCAGCCCCAGCATTTT. Translation gives CASSKQGSNQPQHF.